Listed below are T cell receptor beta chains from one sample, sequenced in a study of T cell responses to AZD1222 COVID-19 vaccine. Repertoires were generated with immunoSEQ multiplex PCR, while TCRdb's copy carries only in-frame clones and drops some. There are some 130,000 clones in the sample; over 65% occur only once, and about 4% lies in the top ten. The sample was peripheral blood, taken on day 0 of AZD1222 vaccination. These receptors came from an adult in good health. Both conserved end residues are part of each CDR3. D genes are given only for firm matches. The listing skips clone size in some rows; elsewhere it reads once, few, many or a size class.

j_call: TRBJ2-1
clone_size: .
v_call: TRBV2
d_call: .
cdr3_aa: CASSPGILQTRNEQFF
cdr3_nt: TGTGCCAGCAGCCCAGGGATCCTCCAGACGAGAAATGAGCAGTTCTTC

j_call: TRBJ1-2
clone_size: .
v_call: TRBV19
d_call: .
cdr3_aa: CASSMRGNYGYTF
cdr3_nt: TGTGCCAGTAGTATGCGAGGGAACTATGGCTACACCTTC

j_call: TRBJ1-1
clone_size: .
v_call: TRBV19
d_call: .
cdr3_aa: CASSIGRGGGVTEAFF
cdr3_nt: TGTGCCAGTAGTATAGGAAGGGGCGGGGGAGTCACTGAAGCTTTCTTT

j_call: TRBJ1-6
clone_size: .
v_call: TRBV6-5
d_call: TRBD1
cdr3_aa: CASSPDRADNSPLHF
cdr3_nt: TGTGCCAGCAGTCCGGACAGGGCAGACAATTCACCCCTCCACTTT

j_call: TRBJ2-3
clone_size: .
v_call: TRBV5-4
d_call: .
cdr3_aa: CASSPPPPTSNTDTQYF
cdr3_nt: TGTGCCAGCAGTCCCCCACCTCCGACTAGTAACACAGATACGCAGTATTTT

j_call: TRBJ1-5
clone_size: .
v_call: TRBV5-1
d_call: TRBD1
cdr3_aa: CASSEGQGGQPQHF
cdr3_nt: TGCGCCAGCAGCGAGGGACAGGGTGGTCAGCCCCAGCATTTT

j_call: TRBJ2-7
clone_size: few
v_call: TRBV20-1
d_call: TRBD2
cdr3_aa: CSASGASGGRKPYEQYF
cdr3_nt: TGCAGTGCTAGTGGGGCTAGCGGGGGCCGTAAGCCCTACGAGCAGTACTTC

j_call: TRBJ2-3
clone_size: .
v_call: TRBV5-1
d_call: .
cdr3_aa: CASSSDVDTQYF
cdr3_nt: TGCGCCAGCAGCTCGGATGTGGATACGCAGTATTTT

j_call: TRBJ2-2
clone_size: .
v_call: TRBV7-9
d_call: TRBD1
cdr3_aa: CASSLRQGVDTGELFF
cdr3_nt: TGTGCCAGCAGCTTAAGACAGGGGGTGGACACCGGGGAGCTGTTTTTT

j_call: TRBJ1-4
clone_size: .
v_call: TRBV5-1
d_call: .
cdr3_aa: CASSLGGSATRATNEKLFF
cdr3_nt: TGCGCCAGCAGCTTGGGGGGGTCAGCCACGCGGGCAACCAATGAAAAACTGTTTTTT

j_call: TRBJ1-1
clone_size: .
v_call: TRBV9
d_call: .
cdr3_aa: CASSVYPAPGTEAFF
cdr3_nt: TGTGCCAGCAGCGTCTATCCCGCCCCCGGGACTGAAGCTTTCTTT

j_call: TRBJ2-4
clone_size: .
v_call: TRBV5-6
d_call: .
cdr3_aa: CASSLPGDLAKNIQYF
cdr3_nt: TGTGCCAGCAGCTTGCCGGGGGACCTAGCCAAAAACATTCAGTACTTC

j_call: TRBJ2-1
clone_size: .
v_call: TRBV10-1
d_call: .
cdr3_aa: CARTGSKCDNEQFF
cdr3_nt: TGCGCCAGAACAGGTTCTAAGTGTGACAATGAGCAGTTCTTC

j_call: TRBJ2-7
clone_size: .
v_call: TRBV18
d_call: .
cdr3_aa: CASSPRPGGF
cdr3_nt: TGTGCCAGCTCACCACGCCCTGGCGGCTTC

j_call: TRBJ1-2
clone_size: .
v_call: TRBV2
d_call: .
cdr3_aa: CASPLAGYTF
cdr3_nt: TGTGCCAGCCCTTTGGCGGGCTACACCTTC

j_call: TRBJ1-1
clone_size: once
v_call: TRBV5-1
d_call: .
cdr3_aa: CASSGISPPTEAFF
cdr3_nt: TGCGCCAGCAGCGGTATCAGCCCCCCCACTGAAGCTTTCTTT

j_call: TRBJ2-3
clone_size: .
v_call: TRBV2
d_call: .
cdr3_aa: CASRDRDTQYF
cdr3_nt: TGTGCCAGCAGAGACAGAGATACGCAGTATTTT

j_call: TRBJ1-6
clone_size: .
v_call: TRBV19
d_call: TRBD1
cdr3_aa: CASSPQGERSPLHF
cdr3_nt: TGTGCCAGTAGTCCCCAGGGGGAACGGTCACCCCTCCACTTT

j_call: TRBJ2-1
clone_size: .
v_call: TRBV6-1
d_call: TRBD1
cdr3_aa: CASTEEAGTGYNEQFF
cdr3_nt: TGTGCCAGCACTGAGGAGGCCGGGACAGGATACAATGAGCAGTTCTTC

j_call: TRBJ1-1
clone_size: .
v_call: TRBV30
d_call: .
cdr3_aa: CAWSDWSEAFF
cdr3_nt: TGTGCCTGGAGTGATTGGTCTGAAGCTTTCTTT